The 26 T cell receptor beta chains presented below share a single source sample, sequenced in a study of beta chain features in type 1 diabetes. General observations from the study: Researchers report that Type 1 diabetes patients had moderately but significantly shorter TCRB CDR3s across all four CD4+ subsets.

Expressed TCRB transcripts were sequenced after all isolated RNA was converted to cDNA. Assay used: immunoSEQ multiplex PCR; TCRdb lists only in-frame clones, some missing. The sample shows 400,000 or so clones, 8.5% to 10% of them seen only once. Their antigens remain unidentified. Sequenced material: central memory CD4+ T cells from blood. These TCRs come from a man between 25 and 39 years old with type 1 diabetes.

This clone was counted a few times. This chain uses TRBV5-6 with TRBJ2-5; perhaps TRBD2 as D (5 bases). There are 14 residues in the CDR3. Trimming left V 4 bases short and J 0 bases short, with 10 bases between. Germline lookup yields CDR1 SGHDT and CDR2 YYEEEE. CDR3 sequence (DNA): TGTGCCAGCAGCCCAGGACTCCACCAAGAGACCCAGTACTTC. Protein sequence: CASSPGLHQETQYF.

This clone was observed a handful of times. The chain carries TRBV2 and TRBJ1-1; the D gene is possibly TRBD1 (5 bases). Trimming cost V 3 bases and J 0 bases, with 8 bases left between them. The length of the CDR3 is 14 residues. Germline V CDR1 and CDR2: SNHLY, FYNNEI. The CDR3 DNA reads TGTGCCAGCAGTGAGGGGCGAATGAACACTGAAGCTTTCTTT. It encodes CASSEGRMNTEAFF.

This clone occurred a few times. The chain has TRBV5-1 and TRBJ2-1; 10 nucleotides agree with TRBD2. This CDR3 is built from 15 residues. J gave up 10 bases and V 0 bases, and 7 bases lay outside the gene matches. Germline lookup yields CDR1 SGHRS and CDR2 YFSETQ. This CDR3 reads CASSLEASSGREQFF. The CDR3 nucleotides are TGCGCCAGCAGCTTGGAGGCGTCTAGCGGGAGAGAGCAGTTCTTC.

This rearrangement joins TRBV6-1 to TRBJ2-1; 8 bases map to TRBD1. V gave up 4 bases and J gave up 8 bases; unmatched junction bases: 13. The germline V gene encodes CDR1 MNHNS and CDR2 SASEGT. This CDR3 region has 16 residues. CDR3 DNA: TGTGCCAGCAGTGTGACCGGGACAGGATCCCCCTATGAGCAGTTCTTC. This codes for CASSVTGTGSPYEQFF.

The chain uses TRBV7-2 and TRBJ1-2; no clear D. V was pared by 0 bases and J by 3 bases, with 8 bases between. Germline V gene sequence: CDR1 SGHTA, CDR2 FQGNSA. The CDR3 loop spans 14 amino acids. This CDR3 reads CASSLASGHYGYTF. Written as DNA, the CDR3 is TGTGCCAGCAGCTTAGCCTCAGGTCACTATGGCTACACCTTC.

The chain combines TRBV28 with TRBJ2-7; 12 positions agree with TRBD2. The CDR3 extends over 17 amino acids. The ends lost 5 bases at V and 3 bases at J; junction bases unmatched: 11. Germline V gene data show CDR1 as MDHEN and CDR2 as SYDVKM. The chain's CDR3 is CASSPENPTSGSYEQYF. Here the CDR3 DNA reads TGTGCCAGCAGTCCTGAGAATCCGACTAGCGGGAGCTACGAGCAGTACTTC. Drawing the rest from reference TRBV28 and TRBJ2-7, the complete variable domain is DVKVTQSSRYLVKRTGEKVFLECVQDMDHENMFWYRQDPGLGLRLIYFSYDVKMKEKGDIPEGYSVSREKKERFSLILESASTNQTSMYLCASSPENPTSGSYEQYFGPGTRLTVT.

The chain recombines TRBV28 with TRBJ2-1; D unclear. This CDR3 spans 17 amino acids. Germline V lookup: CDR1 MDHEN, CDR2 SYDVKM. V lost 6 bases and J 7 bases, leaving 25 bases between the germline ends. The CDR3 loop reads CASSLGPAPLFRNEQFF. CDR3 sequence (DNA): TGTGCCAGCAGCCTAGGACCAGCACCACTGTTTAGGAATGAGCAGTTCTTC.

The DNA of the CDR3 is TGTGCCAGCAGCGTAGGGACTAGCTACGAGCAGTACTTC. Residues: CASSVGTSYEQYF. This rearrangement joins TRBV7-3 to TRBJ2-7, with 8 positions matching TRBD2. The germline CDR1 and CDR2 sequences are SGHTA and FQGTGA. The CDR3 has 13 residues. With 5 bases clipped from V and 3 bases from J, the junction kept 3 bases outside the gene matches. Combining the CDR3 with reference TRBV7-3 and TRBJ2-7 gives the whole variable domain GAGVSQTPSNKVTEKGKYVELRCDPISGHTALYWYRQSLGQGPEFLIYFQGTGAADDSGLPNDRFFAVRPEGSVSTLKIQRTERGDSAVYLCASSVGTSYEQYFGPGTRLTVT.

The chain carries TRBV27 and TRBJ1-4, with 7 bases matching TRBD1. CDR3 length equals 14 residues. Germline CDR1 MNHEY, CDR2 SMNVEV (reference sequence). V dropped 6 bases and J dropped 0; count of bases not matched to a gene: 1. The CDR3 protein is CASSQGATNEKLFF. CDR3 nucleotide sequence: TGTGCCAGCAGCCAGGGGGCAACTAATGAAAAACTGTTTTTT.

This clone has only a few counts. The chain employs TRBV7-9 and TRBJ2-1; the match to TRBD1 covers 9 bases. V lost 5 bases, J lost 4 bases, and 12 bases stayed unmatched. Germline V lookup: CDR1 SEHNR, CDR2 FQNEAQ (reference sequence). CDR3 size: 17 residues. CDR3: CASSLLRRDRVYNEQFF. The CDR3, as DNA: TGTGCCAGCAGCCTTCTCCGCCGGGACAGGGTTTACAATGAGCAGTTCTTC.

The sample holds a few counts of this clone. This chain's CDR3 is CASMGPGVQPQHF. The CDR3 DNA reads TGTGCCAGCATGGGGCCGGGGGTTCAGCCCCAGCATTTT. The J gene is TRBJ1-5, the V gene TRBV6-1; tentative D call: TRBD1 (5 bases). Germline CDR1 reads MNHNS; CDR2 reads SASEGT. Trimming removed 7 bases from V and 6 bases from J, with 13 bases in between. The CDR3 runs to 13 residues.

This clone was recorded many times. V is TRBV5-4 and J is TRBJ2-4; 7 nucleotides align to TRBD1. CDR1 and CDR2 from the germline V gene are SGHNT and YYREEE (reference sequence). The trim removed 2 bases at V and 3 bases at J, leaving 5 bases unmatched. The CDR3 is made up of 15 amino acids. The CDR3 DNA is TGTGCCAGCAGCTTAGTAGGGGGCGGCAAAAACATTCAGTACTTC. It yields the protein CASSLVGGGKNIQYF.

The sample holds a few counts of this clone. The junction shows a germline mismatch at one end, possibly a read error. This chain joins TRBV10-3 and TRBJ2-2, with 7 bases matching TRBD1. This CDR3 has 16 amino acids. Looked up from germline, CDR1 is ENHRY and CDR2 is SYGVKD. Written as DNA, the CDR3 is TGTGCCAGCAGTGACACAGGGGTATCGAACACCGGGGAGCTGTTTTTT. It specifies CASSDTGVSNTGELFF.

This clone was counted between two and nine times. The chain employs TRBV6-5 and TRBJ1-1; D perhaps matches TRBD1 (6 bases). CDR3 length: 15 amino acids. Germline CDR1 MNHEY, CDR2 SVGAGI. With 2 bases removed from V and 11 bases from J, the gap between germline ends came to 21 bases. For the CDR3, the DNA is TGTGCCAGCAGTTACCCGGAAGGAGGCCAGGGGACCGCTTTCTTT. Translation: CASSYPEGGQGTAFF.

The rearrangement links TRBV28 to TRBJ2-7, with 7 bases aligning to TRBD1. CDR1 is MDHEN and CDR2 is SYDVKM in the germline V gene. The CDR3 is 18 amino acids. The J segment lost 5 bases and the V segment lost 3 bases, leaving 19 bases of the junction unmatched. The CDR3 loop reads CASSFGGMIPGQKDEQYF. As DNA, the CDR3 is TGTGCCAGCAGTTTTGGGGGAATGATTCCGGGACAGAAAGACGAGCAGTACTTC.

The genes are TRBV11-2 and TRBJ1-1; a possible D gene is TRBD1 (6 bases). V lost 5 bases to trimming and J lost 8 bases, with 15 bases between them. This CDR3 is 13 amino acids long. Germline lookup yields CDR1 SGHAT and CDR2 FQNNGV. The DNA for the CDR3 is TGTGCCAGCAGCGTTACAGGGTTGGAGGAAGCTTTCTTT. Its translation: CASSVTGLEEAFF.

This clone was observed many times. CDR3: CASSLPGFADTQYF. The CDR3 nucleotides are TGTGCCAGCAGTTTACCGGGATTTGCGGATACGCAGTATTTT. V is TRBV28 and J is TRBJ2-3; a weak D match, TRBD2 (5 bases). The germline gives CDR1 MDHEN, CDR2 SYDVKM. CDR3 size: 14 residues. With 2 bases removed from V and 6 bases from J, the gap between germline ends came to 12 bases.

There are a few counts of this clone. V and J are TRBV6-1 and TRBJ1-1; tentative D call: TRBD1 (5 bases). This CDR3 spans 13 amino acids. Per germline, CDR1 MNHNS and CDR2 SASEGT. V lost 7 bases and J 4 bases, leaving 13 bases between the germline ends. DNA of the CDR3: TGTGCCAGCATCTACGCTGGGGGCACTGAAGCTTTCTTT. Protein sequence: CASIYAGGTEAFF.

This clone has more than one count but fewer than ten. This chain joins TRBV11-2 and TRBJ2-3, with 10 bases lining up with TRBD2. Germline V gene data show CDR1 as SGHAT and CDR2 as FQNNGV. CDR3 length: 17 amino acids. Losses at the gene ends were 4 bases for V and 4 bases for J; bases not matched to a gene: 11. The CDR3 here is CASSSLFIAGGADTQYF. In DNA, the CDR3 is TGTGCCAGCAGCTCCCTGTTTATAGCGGGAGGAGCAGATACGCAGTATTTT.

The chain is built from TRBV18 and TRBJ2-2, with unresolved D. Looked up from germline, CDR1 is KGHSH and CDR2 is LQKENI. Trimming pared 2 bases from V and 6 bases from J, leaving 4 bases between. The CDR3 consists of 12 residues. The CDR3 bases are TGTGCCAGCTCACCATCGGCCGGGGAGCTGTTTTTT. This gives the protein CASSPSAGELFF.

V usage is TRBV13 and J usage is TRBJ2-5; maybe TRBD2 (6 bases). Germline CDR1 and CDR2: PRHDT and FYEKMQ (reference sequence). CDR3 size: 16 residues. V lost 4 bases to trimming and J lost 5 bases, with 20 bases between them. The CDR3: CASSSQAIGLLETQYF. The CDR3 DNA reads TGTGCCAGCAGCTCCCAGGCAATAGGACTACTGGAGACCCAGTACTTC.

This clone turned up a few times. The chain carries TRBV28 and TRBJ2-4, with D tentatively TRBD1 (5 bases). The CDR3 is 12 amino acids. Germline V lookup: CDR1 MDHEN, CDR2 SYDVKM. V lost 6 bases and J 15 bases, leaving 18 bases between the germline ends. This CDR3 reads CASSSHTKGSYF. DNA of the CDR3: TGTGCCAGCAGCTCCCACACTAAGGGGTCGTACTTC.

This clone was detected only a few times. The genes are TRBV5-1 and TRBJ2-2, with 9 positions matching TRBD2. The V and J ends lost 0 bases and 3 bases, in that order; junction bases with no gene match: 0. Germline-derived CDR1 and CDR2 are SGHRS and YFSETQ. There are 15 residues in the CDR3. The CDR3 DNA sequence: TGCGCCAGCAGCTTGGGACTAGCGGACACCGGGGAGCTGTTTTTT. Its protein product is CASSLGLADTGELFF.

About this clone itself: The junction differs from germline at one of its ends, possibly a read error. This chain links TRBV10-3 with TRBJ1-5; D unclear. Germline assignment: CDR1 ENHRY and CDR2 SYGVKD. The CDR3 spans 16 residues. The CDR3 protein is CASSELPRAGNQPQHF. CDR3 nucleotide sequence: TGTGCCAGCAGTGAACTCCCTCGCGCAGGCAATCAGCCCCAGCATTTT.

The chain links TRBV6-1 to TRBJ2-7; 7 bases fit TRBD1. The CDR3 has 13 amino acids. From germline, CDR1 is MNHNS and CDR2 SASEGT. V gave up 5 bases and J gave up 6 bases; unmatched junction bases: 7. In DNA, the CDR3 is TGTGCCAGCAGTAGAATTGGACAGGTCGAGCAGTACTTC. Residues: CASSRIGQVEQYF.

This clone was found many times. The chain joins TRBV10-3 to TRBJ2-6, with D hard to call. The CDR3 runs to 12 residues. V dropped 7 bases and J dropped 4 bases, with 5 bases sitting between them. Germline CDR1 is ENHRY and CDR2 is SYGVKD. The CDR3 DNA reads as TGTGCCATCACCCCCGGGGCCAACGTCCTGACTTTC. Amino acid sequence: CAITPGANVLTF.